This TCR beta chain was retrieved from a study of shared clonotypes between healthy human individuals. Broader study findings: Naive CD4 clonotypes overlapped across several donors at roughly 4.5%. Limitation of the genetic and exposure-history diversity represented came from the few donors.

The CDR3 loop spans 12 amino acids. Trimming pared 8 bases from V and 2 bases from J, leaving 7 bases between. Germline CDR1 and CDR2: MNHNY and SVGAGI (reference sequence). Under the authors' procedure: ImmunoSEQ supplied junction-only sequences lacking quality scores, so filtering was different. Method: immunoSEQ multiplex PCR; TCRdb's copy keeps in-frame clones and lacks some. Clone size and the V and J calls come from that table; the DNA yielded D and trimming. The sample records 2 million to 2.5 million clones, under 95% being singletons. This clone was seen only once. Antigen: not known. The sample carries other DNA sequences with the same CDR3.

The V gene is TRBV6-6, the J gene TRBJ2-1, with D possibly matching TRBD2 (5 bases). The sequence came from a man younger than 30 in good health. Some clones in this sample may be carry-over from other donors' samples. The specimen sequenced was naive CD4+ T cells from PBMCs. Noted subset: CD45RA+ positively selected. CDR3 sequence: CASGGPYNEQFF. The CDR3 DNA reads as TGTGCCAGCGGAGGACCCTACAATGAGCAGTTCTTC.